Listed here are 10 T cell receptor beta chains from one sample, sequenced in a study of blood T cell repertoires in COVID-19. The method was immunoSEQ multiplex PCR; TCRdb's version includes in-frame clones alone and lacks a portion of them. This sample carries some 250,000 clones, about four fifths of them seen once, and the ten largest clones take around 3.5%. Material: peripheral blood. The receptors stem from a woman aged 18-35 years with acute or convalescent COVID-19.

In nucleotides, the CDR3 is TGTGCCAGCAGCTTAGCCTGGGCAGGGATTATCCGACTAGCGGATTACAATGAGCAGTTCTTC. Residues: CASSLAWAGIIRLADYNEQFF. The V and J genes are TRBV7-2 and TRBJ2-1, with 9 nucleotides matching TRBD2. J lost 4 bases, V lost 0 bases, and 19 bases had no gene match. Germline CDR1 reads SGHTA; CDR2 reads FQGNSA. This CDR3 is built from 21 residues.

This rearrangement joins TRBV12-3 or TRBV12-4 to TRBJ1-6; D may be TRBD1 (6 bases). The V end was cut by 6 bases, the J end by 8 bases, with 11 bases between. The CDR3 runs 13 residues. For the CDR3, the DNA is TGTGCCAGCAGCCGCAACAGGGATTCACCCCTCCACTTT. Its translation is CASSRNRDSPLHF.

The CDR3 bases are TGTGCCAGCAGCCAAGTTGCGGGTTCTGAAGCTTTCTTT. Amino acid sequence: CASSQVAGSEAFF. The V and J genes are TRBV4-2 and TRBJ1-1; D gene ambiguous. Trimming took 1 base from V and 6 from J, leaving 9 bases between them. Germline values: CDR1 LGHNA, CDR2 YNFKEQ. The CDR3 totals 13 residues.

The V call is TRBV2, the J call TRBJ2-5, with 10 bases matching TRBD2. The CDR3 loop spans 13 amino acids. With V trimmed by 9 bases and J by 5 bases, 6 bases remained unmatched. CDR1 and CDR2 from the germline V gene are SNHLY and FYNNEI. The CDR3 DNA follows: TGTGCCAGTCTAGCGGGAGATGGGGAGACCCAGTACTTC. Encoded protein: CASLAGDGETQYF.

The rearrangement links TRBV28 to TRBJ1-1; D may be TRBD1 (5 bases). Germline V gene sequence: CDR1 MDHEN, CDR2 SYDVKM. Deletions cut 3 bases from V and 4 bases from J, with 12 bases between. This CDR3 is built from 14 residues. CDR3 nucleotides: TGTGCCAGCAGTTTCGACAGTTGGGCCACTGAAGCTTTCTTT. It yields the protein CASSFDSWATEAFF. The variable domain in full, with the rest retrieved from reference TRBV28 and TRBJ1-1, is DVKVTQSSRYLVKRTGEKVFLECVQDMDHENMFWYRQDPGLGLRLIYFSYDVKMKEKGDIPEGYSVSREKKERFSLILESASTNQTSMYLCASSFDSWATEAFFGQGTRLTVV.

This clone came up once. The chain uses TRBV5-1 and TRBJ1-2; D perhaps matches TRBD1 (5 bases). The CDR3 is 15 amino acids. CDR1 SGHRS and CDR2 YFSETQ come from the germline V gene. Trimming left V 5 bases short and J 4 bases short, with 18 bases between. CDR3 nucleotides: TGCGCCAGCAGGGAAGGCATCAACGGGGGCTATGGCTACACCTTC. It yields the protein CASREGINGGYGYTF.

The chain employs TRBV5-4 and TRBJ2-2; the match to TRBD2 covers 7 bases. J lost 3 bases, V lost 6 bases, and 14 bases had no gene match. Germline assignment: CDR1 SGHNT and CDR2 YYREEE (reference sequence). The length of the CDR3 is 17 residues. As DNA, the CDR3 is TGTGCCAGCACCCCGGGGGGAGTCCTTCCCCACACCGGGGAGCTGTTTTTT. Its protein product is CASTPGGVLPHTGELFF.

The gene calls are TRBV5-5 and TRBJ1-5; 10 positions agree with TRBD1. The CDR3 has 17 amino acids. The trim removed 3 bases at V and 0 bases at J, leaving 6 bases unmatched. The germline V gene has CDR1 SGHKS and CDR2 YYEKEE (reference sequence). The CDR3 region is CASSSGTGAYSNQPQHF. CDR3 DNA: TGTGCCAGCAGCTCGGGGACAGGGGCCTATAGCAATCAGCCCCAGCATTTT.

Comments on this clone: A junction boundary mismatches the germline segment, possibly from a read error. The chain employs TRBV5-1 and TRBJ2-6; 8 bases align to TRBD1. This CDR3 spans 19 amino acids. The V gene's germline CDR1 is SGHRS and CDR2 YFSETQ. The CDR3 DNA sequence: TGCGCCACCAGCGTCGGAGTACAGGGGGGTGGAGTTGGGGCCAACGTCCTGACTTTC. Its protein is CATSVGVQGGGVGANVLTF.

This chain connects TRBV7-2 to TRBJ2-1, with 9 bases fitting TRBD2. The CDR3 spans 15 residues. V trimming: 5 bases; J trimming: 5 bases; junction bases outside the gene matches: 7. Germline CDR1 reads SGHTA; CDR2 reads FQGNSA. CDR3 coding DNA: TGTGCCAGCAGCCAAGATGGGACTAGCCACAATGAGCAGTTCTTC. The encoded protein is CASSQDGTSHNEQFF.